These 15 T cell receptor beta chains were all obtained from the same sample, sequenced in a study of blood T cell repertoires in COVID-19. Some clones are missing from TCRdb's copy, which holds only in-frame ones; the method was immunoSEQ multiplex PCR. This sample yields approximately 200,000 clones, of which around nine tenths are seen a single time; around 7% belongs to the top ten. The sample taken for sequencing was PBMCs or T cells enriched from blood (not recorded which). Receptor source: a man under 40 in a cohort exposed to, infected with or recovered from COVID-19 (not recorded which).

The chain combines TRBV5-1 with TRBJ2-7; perhaps TRBD1 as D (5 bases). Deletions cut 7 bases from V and 1 base from J, with 9 bases between. Germline values: CDR1 SGHRS, CDR2 YFSETQ. CDR3 length: 12 amino acids. The CDR3 DNA follows: TGCGCCAGCGGCAGGGATTCCTACGAGCAGTACTTC. Protein sequence: CASGRDSYEQYF.

The DNA for the CDR3 is TGTGCCACCAGTGATTGGCCTACAGCTTATGGCTACACCTTC. Its protein product is CATSDWPTAYGYTF. V is TRBV24-1 and J is TRBJ1-2; D ambiguous. The CDR3 is 14 residues long. Trimming cost V 2 bases and J 5 bases, with 11 bases left between them. CDR1 KGHDR and CDR2 SFDVKD come from the germline V gene.

The chain is built from TRBV4-1 and TRBJ1-3, with a weak D call TRBD1 (5 bases). Trimming took off 0 bases at V and 8 bases at J, with 17 bases between the two ends. The CDR3 is 16 residues long. Germline-derived CDR1 and CDR2 are MGHRA and YSYEKL. The CDR3 bases are TGCGCCAGCAGCCAAGATGGGGCCTACACGGGGGACACCATATATTTT. This sequence encodes CASSQDGAYTGDTIYF.

In DNA, the CDR3 is TGTGCCAGCAGTTTATCCCTCACGGGAGGCTACGAGCAGTACTTC. The encoded protein is CASSLSLTGGYEQYF. V gene TRBV27 combines with J gene TRBJ2-7, with TRBD2 matching 7 bases. V lost 0 bases to trimming and J lost 3 bases; unmatched junction nucleotides: 5. CDR1 and CDR2 (germline): MNHEY, SMNVEV (reference sequence). CDR3 length: 15 amino acids.

The chain has TRBV2 and TRBJ2-6; D unclear. CDR1 and CDR2 (germline): SNHLY, FYNNEI. The V end lost 6 bases, the J end lost 0 bases, and 9 bases lay between the germline ends. The length of the CDR3 is 15 residues. The CDR3 region is CASRRLFSGANVLTF. The CDR3 coding sequence is TGTGCCAGCAGGCGTCTGTTCTCTGGGGCCAACGTCCTGACTTTC.

The chain couples TRBV27 to TRBJ1-1; D gene uncertain. Trimming left V 5 bases short and J 3 bases short, with 13 bases between. The CDR3 spans 14 residues. Germline values: CDR1 MNHEY, CDR2 SMNVEV (reference sequence). CDR3: CASSRIGYDTEAFF. The CDR3 nucleotides read TGTGCCAGCAGTCGGATCGGGTATGACACTGAAGCTTTCTTT.

The genes are TRBV27 and TRBJ2-1; 9 nucleotides agree with TRBD2. Per the germline V gene, CDR1 is MNHEY and CDR2 is SMNVEV (reference sequence). This CDR3 is 16 amino acids long. Trimming cost V 5 bases and J 2 bases; bases outside gene matches: 7. This CDR3 reads CASSTTGTSPYNEQFF. CDR3 DNA: TGTGCCAGCAGTACCACCGGGACTAGCCCCTACAATGAGCAGTTCTTC.

This rearrangement joins TRBV7-3 to TRBJ2-1; 10 bases match TRBD1. The J segment lost 9 bases and the V segment lost 5 bases, leaving 7 bases of the junction unmatched. Germline CDR1 SGHTA, CDR2 FQGTGA. The CDR3 is made up of 14 amino acids. The CDR3, as DNA: TGTGCCAGCAGCACCTCGACAGGGGGCAGTGAGCAGTTCTTC. This sequence encodes CASSTSTGGSEQFF.

The gene calls are TRBV7-8 and TRBJ1-1; D remains ambiguous. This CDR3 region has 15 residues. CDR1 SGHVS and CDR2 FQNEAQ come from the germline V gene. The germline V and J ends were trimmed by 5 bases and 1 base, with 14 bases remaining between them. In nucleotides, the CDR3 is TGTGCCAGCAGCCCCCGCTGGGCGTCGAACACTGAAGCTTTCTTT. Protein product: CASSPRWASNTEAFF.

The CDR3 DNA sequence: TGTGCCAGCAGCGTAGGGATAGCGGGAGGGCCATTGATTGAGCAGTTCTTC. Its translation is CASSVGIAGGPLIEQFF. The chain has TRBV9 and TRBJ2-1, with TRBD2 identical over 11 bases. CDR3 size: 17 residues. V was clipped by 0 bases and J by 9 bases; unmatched bases: 11. In germline, CDR1 is SGDLS, CDR2 YYNGEE.

The chain is built from TRBV5-1 and TRBJ2-3, with 12 positions matching TRBD2. Germline V gives CDR1 SGHRS, CDR2 YFSETQ. CDR3 length equals 16 residues. After removal of 0 bases from V and 4 bases from J, the junction contained 3 bases not matched to a gene. CDR3 sequence reads: CASSLGLAGGADTQYF. CDR3 sequence (DNA): TGCGCCAGCAGCTTGGGGCTAGCGGGAGGGGCAGATACGCAGTATTTT.

V is TRBV7-9 and J is TRBJ1-3; possible D gene TRBD1, 6 bases. Germline-derived CDR1 and CDR2 are SEHNR and FQNEAQ (reference sequence). The V end lost 0 bases, the J end lost 4 bases, and 10 bases lay between the germline ends. This CDR3 is 15 amino acids long. CDR3 DNA: TGTGCCAGCAGCTTAGCGCAGGGGACGGGAAACACCATATATTTT. It codes for CASSLAQGTGNTIYF.

The chain combines TRBV21-1 with TRBJ1-1. TRBV21-1 is a pseudogene locus. CDR3 length: 11 amino acids. CDR3 residues: CASCRDTEAFF. The CDR3 nucleotides are TGTGCCAGCTGCCGGGACACTGAAGCTTTCTTT.

This rearrangement joins TRBV10-2 to TRBJ1-1; D is unresolved. Germline CDR1 WSHSY, CDR2 SAAADI. CDR3 length equals 12 residues. V was pared by 6 bases and J by 2 bases, with 7 bases between. The CDR3 loop is CASREGNTEAFF. The CDR3 bases are TGCGCCAGCAGAGAGGGCAACACTGAAGCTTTCTTT.

The chain couples TRBV7-9 to TRBJ1-5; D may be TRBD1 (5 bases). The CDR3 has 13 amino acids. Germline V CDR1 and CDR2: SEHNR, FQNEAQ (reference sequence). The V end was cut by 4 bases, the J end by 8 bases, with 12 bases between. CDR3 nucleotide sequence: TGTGCCAGCAGCTCCTTGGGGGGAGAGCCCCAGCATTTT. This codes for CASSSLGGEPQHF.